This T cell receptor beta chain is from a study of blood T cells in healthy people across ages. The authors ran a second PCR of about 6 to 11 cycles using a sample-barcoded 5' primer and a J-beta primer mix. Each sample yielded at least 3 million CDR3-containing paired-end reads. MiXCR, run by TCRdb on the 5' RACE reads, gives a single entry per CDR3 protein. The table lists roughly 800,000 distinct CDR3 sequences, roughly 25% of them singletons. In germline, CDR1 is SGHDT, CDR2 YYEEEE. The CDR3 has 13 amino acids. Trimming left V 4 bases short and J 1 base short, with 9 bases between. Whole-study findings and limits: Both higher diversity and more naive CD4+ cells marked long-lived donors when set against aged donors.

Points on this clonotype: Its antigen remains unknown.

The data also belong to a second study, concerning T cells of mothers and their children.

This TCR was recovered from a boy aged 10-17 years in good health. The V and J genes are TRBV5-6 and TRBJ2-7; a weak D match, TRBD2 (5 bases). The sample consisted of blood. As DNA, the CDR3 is TGTGCCAGCAGCGGACTGACGTCCTACGAGCAGTACTTC. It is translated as CASSGLTSYEQYF.